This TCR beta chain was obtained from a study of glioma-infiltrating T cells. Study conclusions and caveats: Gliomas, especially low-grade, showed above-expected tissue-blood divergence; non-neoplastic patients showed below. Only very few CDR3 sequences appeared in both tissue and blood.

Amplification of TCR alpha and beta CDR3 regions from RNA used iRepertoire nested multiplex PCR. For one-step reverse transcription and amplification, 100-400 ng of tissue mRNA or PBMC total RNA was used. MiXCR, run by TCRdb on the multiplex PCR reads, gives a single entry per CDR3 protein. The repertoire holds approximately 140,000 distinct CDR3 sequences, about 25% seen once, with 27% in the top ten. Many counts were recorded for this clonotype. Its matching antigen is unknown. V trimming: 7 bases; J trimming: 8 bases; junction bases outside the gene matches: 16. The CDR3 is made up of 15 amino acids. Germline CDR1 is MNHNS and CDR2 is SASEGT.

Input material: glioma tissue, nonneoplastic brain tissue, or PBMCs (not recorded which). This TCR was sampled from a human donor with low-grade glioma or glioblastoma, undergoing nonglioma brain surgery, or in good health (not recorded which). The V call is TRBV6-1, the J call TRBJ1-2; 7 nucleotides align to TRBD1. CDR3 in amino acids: CASIGWDSLAGGYTF. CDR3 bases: TGTGCCAGCATAGGTTGGGACAGCTTGGCCGGGGGCTACACCTTC.